The 20 T cell receptor beta chains reported below all come from one sample, sequenced in a study of shared clonotypes between healthy human individuals. TCRdb's copy holds only in-frame clones and misses some; the assay was immunoSEQ multiplex PCR. The table has millions of clones, 90% to 95% seen once; the top ten hold around 1.7%. CD8 cells classed as naive were CD45RO-negative and positively selected for CCR7, excluding terminally differentiated effector memory CD45RA+ cells. The sample taken for sequencing was naive CD8+ T cells from PBMCs. The source is a man aged 18 to 30 in good health. Some clones in this sample may be carry-over from other donors' samples.

The J gene is TRBJ1-6, the V gene TRBV30; TRBD1 matches at 7 bases. The CDR3 contains 15 residues. Germline values: CDR1 GTSNPN, CDR2 SVGIG (reference sequence). Trimming at V came to 3 bases and at J to 7 bases, leaving 9 bases not matched to a gene. Here the CDR3 reads CAWSITGVDNSPLHF. The CDR3 DNA follows: TGTGCCTGGAGCATAACAGGGGTTGACAATTCACCCCTCCACTTT.

This clone was recorded once. V is TRBV14 and J is TRBJ1-1; D is undetermined. Germline-derived CDR1 and CDR2 are SGHDN and FVKESK. V was cut by 1 base and J by 1 base, with 7 bases left in between. The CDR3 extends over 14 amino acids. Here the CDR3 DNA reads TGTGCCAGCAGCCAAGGGTGGTCGAACACTGAAGCTTTCTTT. This codes for CASSQGWSNTEAFF.

With respect to this clone: The sample carries other DNA sequences with the same CDR3. The genes are TRBV19 and TRBJ2-1; 7 bases map to TRBD1. The CDR3 is 15 amino acids. Germline-derived CDR1 and CDR2 are LNHDA and SQIVND (reference sequence). V dropped 3 bases and J dropped 2; count of bases not matched to a gene: 4. CDR3 coding DNA: TGTGCCAGTAGTATCCGCAGGGGGACCTACAATGAGCAGTTCTTC. Protein sequence: CASSIRRGTYNEQFF.

The V gene is TRBV29-1, the J gene TRBJ2-1; D is undetermined. This CDR3 has 10 residues. V shed 6 bases and J shed 10 bases, with 10 bases lying between them. Per the germline V gene, CDR1 is SQVTM and CDR2 is ANQGSEA. For the CDR3, the DNA is TGCAGCGTCGGCCATACCGAGCAGTTCTTC. It yields the protein CSVGHTEQFF.

The chain links TRBV7-2 to TRBJ1-1; a weak D match, TRBD1 (5 bases). Trimming removed 3 bases at V and 6 bases at J, with 14 bases between. The CDR3 is 14 residues long. Germline lookup yields CDR1 SGHTA and CDR2 FQGNSA. The DNA of the CDR3 is TGTGCCAGCAGCTTGACGGGGGGGATCTCTGAAGCTTTCTTT. Protein product: CASSLTGGISEAFF. Full variable domain (rest looked up from reference TRBV7-2 and TRBJ1-1): GAGVSQSPSNKVTEKGKDVELRCDPISGHTALYWYRQSLGQGLEFLIYFQGNSAPDKSGLPSDRFSAERTGGSVSTLTIQRTQQEDSAVYLCASSLTGGISEAFFGQGTRLTVV.

About this clone itself: One junction end does not reproduce the germline sequence, and a read error may be involved. This chain joins TRBV2 and TRBJ1-2, with a tentative D call TRBD1 (5 bases). CDR3 length: 12 residues. From germline, CDR1 is SNHLY and CDR2 FYNNEI. The CDR3 protein is CTSSDVGVGYTF. The CDR3 nucleotides read TGTACCAGCAGTGACGTAGGGGTTGGCTACACCTTC. The full variable domain, rest sourced from reference TRBV2 and TRBJ1-2, is EPEVTQTPSHQVTQMGQEVILRCVPISNHLYFYWYRQILGQKVEFLVSFYNNEISEKSEIFDDQFSVERPDGSNFTLKIRSTKLEDSAMYFCTSSDVGVGYTFGSGTRLTVV.

This clone has only one observation. The chain employs TRBV7-9 and TRBJ1-1, with D uncertain. Deletions cut 7 bases from V and 7 bases from J, with 13 bases between. Looked up from germline, CDR1 is SEHNR and CDR2 is FQNEAQ (reference sequence). This CDR3 comprises 12 residues. The DNA of the CDR3 is TGTGCCAGCAACCCCAGTTTTATTGAAGCTTTCTTT. This encodes CASNPSFIEAFF.

This chain uses TRBV7-5 with TRBJ2-3; TRBD1 is the table's D call and was not checked against the DNA. TRBV7-5 corresponds to a pseudogene. This CDR3 region has 15 residues. The chain's CDR3 is CARSLGTDLTDTQYF. As DNA, the CDR3 is TGTGCCAGAAGCCTCGGGACAGACCTCACAGATACGCAGTATTTT.

V gene TRBV5-1 combines with J gene TRBJ2-1; a possible D gene is TRBD2 (6 bases). Trimming removed 3 bases from V and 7 bases from J, with 14 bases in between. This CDR3 has 14 residues. Per the germline V gene, CDR1 is SGHRS and CDR2 is YFSETQ. The CDR3 is CASSWAGTPNEQFF. The CDR3 nucleotides are TGCGCCAGCAGCTGGGCCGGGACTCCGAATGAGCAGTTCTTC.

The rearrangement uses TRBV4-3 and TRBJ1-2; 10 nucleotides agree with TRBD1. The V and J ends lost 4 bases and 4 bases, in that order; junction bases with no gene match: 6. The CDR3 runs to 15 residues. Germline V CDR1 and CDR2: LGHNA, YSLEER. The DNA of the CDR3 is TGCGCCAGCAGCCCGAGACAGGGGGCGATCTATGGCTACACCTTC. This gives the protein CASSPRQGAIYGYTF.

This clone was found once. V usage is TRBV7-2 and J usage is TRBJ1-4; D possibly corresponds to TRBD1 (5 bases). The CDR3 covers 15 residues. Between the trimmed V and J ends, which lost 6 bases and 6 bases, there was a span of 17 bases. From germline, CDR1 is SGHTA and CDR2 FQGNSA. The CDR3 DNA is TGTGCCAGCAGAAAGGGACGGGGGACTTATGAAAAACTGTTTTTT. Amino acid sequence: CASRKGRGTYEKLFF.

The V and J genes are TRBV10-3 and TRBJ2-6; no definite D call. Trimming took 8 bases from V and 0 from J, leaving 17 bases between them. Germline assignment: CDR1 ENHRY and CDR2 SYGVKD. The CDR3 spans 17 residues. Written as DNA, the CDR3 is TGTGCCATCTCGCAGTGGCAGACAAACTCTGGGGCCAACGTCCTGACTTTC. Its translation: CAISQWQTNSGANVLTF.

The chain joins TRBV19 to TRBJ2-5; 9 bases align to TRBD1. The V segment lost 6 bases and the J segment 5 bases; nucleotides outside the gene matches: 13. CDR1 is LNHDA, CDR2 SQIVND, per germline (reference sequence). The CDR3 is 16 residues long. The chain's CDR3 is CASRNSWTGVQETQYF. The CDR3 DNA sequence: TGTGCCAGTAGAAACTCTTGGACAGGGGTACAGGAGACCCAGTACTTC.

The chain carries TRBV4-2 and TRBJ2-1; D not certain. CDR1 is LGHNA and CDR2 is YNFKEQ in the germline V gene. The CDR3 is 12 amino acids. The V and J ends lost 0 bases and 9 bases respectively, with 6 bases between them. CDR3 loop: CASSQERGEQFF. The CDR3, as DNA: TGTGCCAGCAGCCAAGAGCGTGGTGAGCAGTTCTTC.

This clone came up a few times. Other DNA variants within this sample encode the same CDR3. This sequence joins TRBV27 and TRBJ2-7, with D tentatively TRBD1 (6 bases). CDR1 and CDR2 (germline): MNHEY, SMNVEV (reference sequence). The CDR3 sequence is 13 residues long. V lost 2 bases, J lost 3 bases, and 8 bases lay in between. The CDR3 spells CASSLGGGYEQYF. Written as DNA, the CDR3 is TGTGCCAGCAGTTTAGGGGGCGGCTACGAGCAGTACTTC.

This clone was found once. A single base separates this from a much larger clone, so it may be a read error. This chain links TRBV11-2 with TRBJ2-5; no clear D gene. Germline V gives CDR1 SGHAT, CDR2 FQNNGV. There are 12 residues in the CDR3. V was trimmed by 1 base and J by 5 bases, leaving 5 bases between them. CDR3 sequence: CASSLVLETQYF. The DNA for the CDR3 is TGTGCCAGCAGCTTAGTCCTGGAGACCCAGTACTTC.

The chain has TRBV30 and TRBJ2-5; D ambiguous. V dropped 6 bases and J dropped 2 bases, with 10 bases sitting between them. The germline V gene has CDR1 GTSNPN and CDR2 SVGIG (reference sequence). This CDR3 contains 12 residues. CDR3 bases: TGTGCCTGTCGTGACGCACAAGAGACCCAGTACTTC. It codes for CACRDAQETQYF.

The J gene is TRBJ2-1, the V gene TRBV6-6; D is undetermined. Trimming cost V 6 bases and J 8 bases, with 14 bases left between them. The CDR3 loop spans 13 amino acids. Germline CDR1 is MNHNY and CDR2 is SVGAGI (reference sequence). As DNA, the CDR3 is TGTGCCAGCAGCCACCCCTCCTTCCATGAGCAGTTCTTC. It yields the protein CASSHPSFHEQFF.

The chain links TRBV6-6 to TRBJ2-7; TRBD1 matches 8 bases. J lost 5 bases, V lost 5 bases, and 5 bases had no gene match. This CDR3 has 13 amino acids. CDR1 and CDR2 (germline): MNHNY, SVGAGI (reference sequence). CDR3 sequence (DNA): TGTGCCAGCAGTCTATGGACAGGGAACGAGCAGTACTTC. Translated, it gives CASSLWTGNEQYF.

Regarding this clone: This may be a read error, as it is one base from a much larger clone. The same CDR3 also results from other DNA sequences found in this sample. This chain links TRBV9 with TRBJ1-1, with D perhaps TRBD1 (5 bases). This CDR3 is built from 13 residues. Trimming left V 3 bases short and J 0 bases short, with 6 bases between. Germline V CDR1 and CDR2: SGDLS, YYNGEE. The CDR3 here is CASSGGVNTEAFF. The CDR3 bases are TGTGCCAGCAGCGGAGGGGTGAACACTGAAGCTTTCTTT.